These 2 T cell receptor beta chains were all obtained from the same sample, sequenced in a study of T-cell reconstitution after alpha-beta-depleted transplantation in children. Preparation of the TCRbeta library used unique molecular identifiers. TCRdb reanalysed the PCR reads using MiXCR and keeps one entry per CDR3 protein. The sample holds 540,000 or so distinct CDR3 sequences, 23% seen once. This material consisted of PBMCs, mostly from graft donor cells, taken 360 days after TCRalphabeta/CD19-depleted stem cell transplant. The receptors come from a boy under two years old who had a stem cell transplant for acute myeloid leukemia, so the T cells may come from the graft donor.

The table lists this clonotype with a few counts. CDR3 in DNA: TGTGCCAGCAGCACATCGGGACTATTCACAGATACGCAGTATTTT. This translates into CASSTSGLFTDTQYF. The chain recombines TRBV7-3 with TRBJ2-3, with TRBD2 identical over 7 bases. The germline gives CDR1 SGHTA, CDR2 FQGTGA. This CDR3 spans 15 amino acids. V lost 5 bases, J lost 2 bases, and 7 bases stayed unmatched. The full variable domain, its missing parts supplied by reference TRBV7-3 and TRBJ2-3, is GAGVSQTPSNKVTEKGKYVELRCDPISGHTALYWYRQSLGQGPEFLIYFQGTGAADDSGLPNDRFFAVRPEGSVSTLKIQRTERGDSAVYLCASSTSGLFTDTQYFGPGTRLTVL.

V usage is TRBV28 and J usage is TRBJ2-3; TRBD2 agrees at 7 bases. Trimming cost V 5 bases and J 4 bases; bases outside gene matches: 12. Germline values: CDR1 MDHEN, CDR2 SYDVKM. The CDR3 covers 16 residues. CDR3 region: CASSAPTGGGADTQYF. The CDR3 DNA is TGTGCCAGCAGTGCTCCAACTGGCGGGGGTGCAGATACGCAGTATTTT.